These T cell receptor beta chains were read from a single sample in a study of T-cell reconstitution after alpha-beta-depleted transplantation in children. TCRdb reprocessed the PCR reads with MiXCR, giving one entry per CDR3 protein. The sample has under 300,000 distinct CDR3 sequences; around 9.7% are singletons. This specimen consisted of PBMCs from the stem cell graft donor, obtained from the stem cell graft. The receptor set was obtained from a human donor who donated a stem cell graft to a child with SCID. The CDR3 runs from the conserved cysteine through the conserved F or W. D genes are given only for firm matches. Not every row has a clone size; where given, it reads once, few, many or a size class.

v_gene: TRBV20-1; d_gene: TRBD1; abundance: many; j_gene: TRBJ2-7; CDR3nt: TGCAGTGCGCAGCACTCAGGGGGCAGGTCCTACGAGCAGTACTTC; CDR3aa: CSAQHSGGRSYEQYF
v_gene: TRBV24-1; d_gene: -; abundance: many; j_gene: TRBJ1-1; CDR3nt: TGTGCCACCAGTGACCCCGGGATGTCGGGCACTGAAGCTTTCTTT; CDR3aa: CATSDPGMSGTEAFF
v_gene: TRBV5-1; d_gene: -; abundance: many; j_gene: TRBJ1-2; CDR3nt: TGCGCCAGCAGCTTGGGGACCCAGAATGGCTACACCTTC; CDR3aa: CASSLGTQNGYTF
v_gene: TRBV6-1; d_gene: TRBD1; abundance: -; j_gene: TRBJ1-4; CDR3nt: TGTGCCAGCGGTAATAGACAGGGGATTAATGAAAAACTGTTTTTT; CDR3aa: CASGNRQGINEKLFF
v_gene: TRBV2; d_gene: TRBD1; abundance: many; j_gene: TRBJ2-7; CDR3nt: TGTGCCATCGGTCGGGGACAGTCCTACGAGCAGTACTTC; CDR3aa: CAIGRGQSYEQYF
v_gene: TRBV5-1; d_gene: TRBD1; abundance: many; j_gene: TRBJ1-1; CDR3nt: TGCGCCAGCAGCTTGTTTGAGGGGGCGGGGGCTTTCTTT; CDR3aa: CASSLFEGAGAFF
v_gene: TRBV3-1; d_gene: TRBD1; abundance: many; j_gene: TRBJ1-4; CDR3nt: TGTGCCAGCAGCCAAGAACGGGACAGGAATGAAAAACTGTTTTTT; CDR3aa: CASSQERDRNEKLFF
v_gene: TRBV5-6; d_gene: -; abundance: few; j_gene: TRBJ1-2; CDR3nt: TGTGCCAGCAGCCCGACCCCCGGGACCTGGCGTGGCTACACCTTC; CDR3aa: CASSPTPGTWRGYTF
v_gene: TRBV28; d_gene: -; abundance: many; j_gene: TRBJ1-5; CDR3nt: TGTGCCAGCAGTTCTCGTCGGTCAGGTGAGCTGGGGCAGCCCCAGCATTTT; CDR3aa: CASSSRRSGELGQPQHF
v_gene: TRBV5-8; d_gene: -; abundance: many; j_gene: TRBJ2-2; CDR3nt: TGTGCCAGCCCCAACAGGGCGAACACCGGGGAGCTGTTTTTT; CDR3aa: CASPNRANTGELFF
v_gene: TRBV3-1; d_gene: -; abundance: many; j_gene: TRBJ2-3; CDR3nt: TGTGCCAGCAGCCAACGGGTCACGAGCGATACGCAGTATTTT; CDR3aa: CASSQRVTSDTQYF
v_gene: TRBV5-1; d_gene: TRBD1; abundance: few; j_gene: TRBJ2-5; CDR3nt: TGCGCCAGCAGGGCGACAGGGTACCAAGAGACCCAGTACTTC; CDR3aa: CASRATGYQETQYF
v_gene: TRBV5-1; d_gene: -; abundance: many; j_gene: TRBJ2-5; CDR3nt: TGCGCCAGCAGCTTGGACACTGGATACCAAGAGACCCAGTACTTC; CDR3aa: CASSLDTGYQETQYF
v_gene: TRBV7-9; d_gene: -; abundance: many; j_gene: TRBJ2-2; CDR3nt: TGTGCCAGCAGCGTACTTCAGGGGGGCACCGGGGAGCTGTTTTTT; CDR3aa: CASSVLQGGTGELFF
v_gene: TRBV4-2; d_gene: TRBD1; abundance: many; j_gene: TRBJ1-6; CDR3nt: TGTGCCAGCAGCCAAGTCACAGGGGGCGTTTTGGGTAATTCACCCCTCCACTTT; CDR3aa: CASSQVTGGVLGNSPLHF
v_gene: TRBV5-1; d_gene: -; abundance: -; j_gene: TRBJ2-6; CDR3nt: TGCGCCAGCAGCTTGGCAGGGTACGGGGCCAACGTCCTGACTTTC; CDR3aa: CASSLAGYGANVLTF
v_gene: TRBV18; d_gene: -; abundance: many; j_gene: TRBJ2-7; CDR3nt: TGTGCCAGCTCACCACCGATGAGGGTTGAGCAGTACTTC; CDR3aa: CASSPPMRVEQYF
v_gene: TRBV24-1; d_gene: -; abundance: -; j_gene: TRBJ1-2; CDR3nt: TGTGCCACCAGTGATTCTGACGGGGTGGACTATGGCTACACCTTC; CDR3aa: CATSDSDGVDYGYTF
v_gene: TRBV5-1; d_gene: TRBD1; abundance: many; j_gene: TRBJ2-1; CDR3nt: TGCGCCAGCAGCCCCGGGGGGACAGGGGATGGAAATGAGCAGTTCTTC; CDR3aa: CASSPGGTGDGNEQFF
v_gene: TRBV30; d_gene: -; abundance: many; j_gene: TRBJ1-5; CDR3nt: TGTGCCTGGAGTGTAAGTTCCTTAGGGGGTCAGCCCCAGCATTTT; CDR3aa: CAWSVSSLGGQPQHF
v_gene: TRBV9; d_gene: -; abundance: many; j_gene: TRBJ2-2; CDR3nt: TGTGCCAGCAGCGCGTGGAATACCGGGGAGCTGTTTTTT; CDR3aa: CASSAWNTGELFF
v_gene: TRBV5-1; d_gene: -; abundance: many; j_gene: TRBJ2-3; CDR3nt: TGTGCCAGCAGTTTAGTGGCCGATACGCAGTATTTT; CDR3aa: CASSLVADTQYF
v_gene: TRBV12-3/TRBV12-4; d_gene: -; abundance: many; j_gene: TRBJ1-5; CDR3nt: TGTGCCAGTCGAGGGGATATAGGTCAGCCCCAGCATTTT; CDR3aa: CASRGDIGQPQHF
v_gene: TRBV20-1; d_gene: -; abundance: many; j_gene: TRBJ1-4; CDR3nt: TGCAGTGCTGACAGGAAATCTAATGAAAAACTGTTTTTT; CDR3aa: CSADRKSNEKLFF
v_gene: TRBV6-1; d_gene: TRBD1; abundance: many; j_gene: TRBJ2-7; CDR3nt: TGTGCCAGCAACCAAAGGGACAGCCCCTACGAGCAGTACTTC; CDR3aa: CASNQRDSPYEQYF
v_gene: TRBV5-1; d_gene: -; abundance: many; j_gene: TRBJ1-1; CDR3nt: TGCGCCAGCAGCTTGCAAGGCGGCGGGGGAACTGAAGCTTTCTTT; CDR3aa: CASSLQGGGGTEAFF
v_gene: TRBV19; d_gene: -; abundance: many; j_gene: TRBJ2-3; CDR3nt: TGTGCCAGTAGACGGACACACAGCACAGATACGCAGTATTTT; CDR3aa: CASRRTHSTDTQYF
v_gene: TRBV20-1; d_gene: -; abundance: many; j_gene: TRBJ1-4; CDR3nt: TGCAGTGCCCCTTTGGACCCTGAAAAACTGTTTTTT; CDR3aa: CSAPLDPEKLFF
v_gene: TRBV4-3; d_gene: TRBD1; abundance: -; j_gene: TRBJ2-1; CDR3nt: TGCGCCAGCAGCCAAGACCGTGAGGGGGCTTGGAATGAGCAGTTCTTC; CDR3aa: CASSQDREGAWNEQFF
v_gene: TRBV21-1; d_gene: -; abundance: many; j_gene: TRBJ2-7; CDR3nt: TGTGCCAGCAGCAACCGGACAGGGGCCTACGAGCAGTACTTC; CDR3aa: CASSNRTGAYEQYF
v_gene: TRBV14; d_gene: -; abundance: many; j_gene: TRBJ1-2; CDR3nt: TGTGCCAGCAGTCAAGAAACAGGGTACAGCTATGTGGGCTACACCTTC; CDR3aa: CASSQETGYSYVGYTF
v_gene: TRBV28; d_gene: -; abundance: many; j_gene: TRBJ1-2; CDR3nt: TGTGCCAGCAGTTCAGACCTGACAAGCCCTAACTATGGCTACACCTTC; CDR3aa: CASSSDLTSPNYGYTF
v_gene: TRBV7-2; d_gene: -; abundance: many; j_gene: TRBJ1-5; CDR3nt: TGTGCCAGCAGCTGGAGAGACGGCAATCAGCCCCAGCATTTT; CDR3aa: CASSWRDGNQPQHF
v_gene: TRBV20-1; d_gene: -; abundance: many; j_gene: TRBJ1-1; CDR3nt: TGCAGTGCTACAGGCGGACTGGGCACTGAAGCTTTCTTT; CDR3aa: CSATGGLGTEAFF
v_gene: TRBV3-1; d_gene: TRBD1; abundance: many; j_gene: TRBJ1-5; CDR3nt: TGTGCCAGCAGCCCCTGGACAGGGGGGCTCAATCAGCCCCAGCATTTT; CDR3aa: CASSPWTGGLNQPQHF
v_gene: TRBV20-1; d_gene: -; abundance: many; j_gene: TRBJ1-5; CDR3nt: TGCAGTGCTAGAGGGGGGCAGGGTGTCCATCAGCCCCAGCATTTT; CDR3aa: CSARGGQGVHQPQHF
v_gene: TRBV4-3; d_gene: -; abundance: few; j_gene: TRBJ1-2; CDR3nt: TGCGCCAGCAGCCCGGGCCCAGGGGCAGACTATGGCTACACCTTC; CDR3aa: CASSPGPGADYGYTF
v_gene: TRBV5-1; d_gene: -; abundance: many; j_gene: TRBJ2-2; CDR3nt: TGCGCCAGCAGGGGGGCCCTGCAAACCGGGGAGCTGTTTTTT; CDR3aa: CASRGALQTGELFF
v_gene: TRBV5-1; d_gene: -; abundance: many; j_gene: TRBJ1-2; CDR3nt: TGCGCCAGCAGCTCGACAGTTATTGGGGGCAACTATGGCTACACCTTC; CDR3aa: CASSSTVIGGNYGYTF
v_gene: TRBV6-1; d_gene: TRBD2; abundance: many; j_gene: TRBJ2-3; CDR3nt: TGTGCCAGCAGCTGGACTAGCGGGGGGCCAGATACGCAGTATTTT; CDR3aa: CASSWTSGGPDTQYF
v_gene: TRBV11-2; d_gene: TRBD2; abundance: -; j_gene: TRBJ2-3; CDR3nt: TGTGCCAGCAGCACTCGACCCATGACTAGCGGGGTTTCAGATACGCAGTATTTT; CDR3aa: CASSTRPMTSGVSDTQYF
v_gene: TRBV5-1; d_gene: -; abundance: many; j_gene: TRBJ1-2; CDR3nt: TGCGCCAGCAGCTTGGCCGCGGACGGGACACCTCACGGCTCCACCTTC; CDR3aa: CASSLAADGTPHGSTF
v_gene: TRBV4-2; d_gene: -; abundance: -; j_gene: TRBJ1-2; CDR3nt: TGTGCCAGCAGCCAAGAACGGGACTATGGCTACACCTTC; CDR3aa: CASSQERDYGYTF
v_gene: TRBV5-1; d_gene: TRBD1; abundance: many; j_gene: TRBJ1-4; CDR3nt: TGCGCCAGCAGACGACAGGGGACTAATGAAAAACTGTTTTTT; CDR3aa: CASRRQGTNEKLFF
v_gene: TRBV4-1; d_gene: TRBD2; abundance: many; j_gene: TRBJ2-3; CDR3nt: TGCGCCAGCAGCCGAGGGGCCGGACTAGTAATCGGCACAGATACGCAGTATTTT; CDR3aa: CASSRGAGLVIGTDTQYF
v_gene: TRBV5-1; d_gene: TRBD2; abundance: -; j_gene: TRBJ2-1; CDR3nt: TGCGCCAGCAGCTTGGTCCCAGCGGGGGGAGAGAATGAGCAGTTCTTC; CDR3aa: CASSLVPAGGENEQFF
v_gene: TRBV29-1; d_gene: -; abundance: many; j_gene: TRBJ1-4; CDR3nt: TGCAGCGTTGAACTGAGCGGTGAAAAACTGTTTTTT; CDR3aa: CSVELSGEKLFF
v_gene: TRBV5-6; d_gene: -; abundance: many; j_gene: TRBJ2-7; CDR3nt: TGTGCCAGCAGCGTTATAGCTAGTCCCTACGAGCAGTACTTC; CDR3aa: CASSVIASPYEQYF
v_gene: TRBV20-1; d_gene: -; abundance: -; j_gene: TRBJ2-3; CDR3nt: TGCAGTGCTAGAGTCCCAGAAGGGGGGGCGGGTCGAGATACGCAGTATTTT; CDR3aa: CSARVPEGGAGRDTQYF
v_gene: TRBV7-9; d_gene: -; abundance: many; j_gene: TRBJ1-1; CDR3nt: TGTGCCAGCAGCCCCAGTTATGGGCAAGGATTGGAGACTGAAGCTTTCTTT; CDR3aa: CASSPSYGQGLETEAFF
v_gene: TRBV6-2/TRBV6-3; d_gene: TRBD2; abundance: few; j_gene: TRBJ2-3; CDR3nt: TGTGCCAGCAGTTACGAGCGGGGGGGCCTCACAGATACGCAGTATTTT; CDR3aa: CASSYERGGLTDTQYF
v_gene: TRBV9; d_gene: TRBD1; abundance: few; j_gene: TRBJ2-7; CDR3nt: TGTGCCAGCAGCTACCGGGACAGGGGCTACGAGCAGTACTTC; CDR3aa: CASSYRDRGYEQYF
v_gene: TRBV5-1; d_gene: -; abundance: many; j_gene: TRBJ1-1; CDR3nt: TGCGCCAGCAGCTTAAGGAAGACCAAGAAGACTGAAGCTTTCTTT; CDR3aa: CASSLRKTKKTEAFF
v_gene: TRBV7-9; d_gene: -; abundance: many; j_gene: TRBJ1-1; CDR3nt: TGTGCCAGCAGCTCGCGGGGACCCGACGGCGACCGCACTGAAGCTTTCTTT; CDR3aa: CASSSRGPDGDRTEAFF
v_gene: TRBV5-1; d_gene: -; abundance: many; j_gene: TRBJ1-1; CDR3nt: TGCGCCAGCAAACCGGGGGCGGGTACTGAAGCTTTCTTT; CDR3aa: CASKPGAGTEAFF
v_gene: TRBV20-1; d_gene: -; abundance: many; j_gene: TRBJ2-3; CDR3nt: TGCAGTGCCACTAGCGATACGCAGTATTTT; CDR3aa: CSATSDTQYF
v_gene: TRBV5-1; d_gene: -; abundance: many; j_gene: TRBJ1-1; CDR3nt: TGCGCCAGCAGCTTGGTTGCTGGGCACCTTGGGACTGAAGCTTTCTTT; CDR3aa: CASSLVAGHLGTEAFF
v_gene: TRBV10-1; d_gene: -; abundance: many; j_gene: TRBJ2-2; CDR3nt: TGCGCCAGCAGCGAGGGGCGCGACACCGGGGAGCTGTTTTTT; CDR3aa: CASSEGRDTGELFF
v_gene: TRBV20-1; d_gene: -; abundance: many; j_gene: TRBJ1-1; CDR3nt: TGCAGTGCTAGAAGTCTACCGATGAACACTGAAGCTTTCTTT; CDR3aa: CSARSLPMNTEAFF
v_gene: TRBV20-1; d_gene: TRBD1; abundance: many; j_gene: TRBJ1-6; CDR3nt: TGCAGATCGGGACAGGCAAATTCACCCCTCCACTTT; CDR3aa: CRSGQANSPLHF